A selection of T cell receptor beta chains follows, all from one sample in a study of blood T cell repertoires in COVID-19. Assay used: immunoSEQ multiplex PCR; TCRdb lists only in-frame clones, some missing. The table records approximately 98,000 clones, about 84% of them present only once. The sample consisted of peripheral blood. The receptors were sampled from a woman over 75 with acute or convalescent COVID-19. CDR3s include the opening cysteine and the closing phenylalanine or tryptophan. Clone size appears in some rows only: once, few, many, or a class for an expanded clone.

v_call	j_call	clone_size	cdr3_aa
TRBV27	TRBJ2-3	-	CASSSYALTADTQYF
TRBV29-1	TRBJ1-2	-	CSGGTGTGNGYTF
TRBV10-3	TRBJ1-6	-	CATLGGRSSNSPLHF
TRBV27	TRBJ1-6	-	CASSLWGDGSYNSPLHF
TRBV9	TRBJ1-2	-	CASSVEGQGGYTF
TRBV19	TRBJ1-2	few	CASSRADRDVYGYTF
TRBV9	TRBJ2-3	-	CASSGPGVIDTQYF
TRBV12-3/TRBV12-4	TRBJ1-1	-	CASSYFEDTEAFF
TRBV6-5	TRBJ1-4	-	CASSPMTGGEEKLFF
TRBV28	TRBJ1-4	-	CATVQGTNEKLFF
TRBV7-9	TRBJ1-2	few	CASSLQSTYGYTF
TRBV7-2	TRBJ1-2	-	CASSLVSRELHGYTF
TRBV9	TRBJ2-2	-	CASRLGLQGTGELFF
TRBV18	TRBJ2-1	-	CASSPVAGGPANEQFF
TRBV6-5	TRBJ1-6	-	CASRMNSGPLHF
TRBV6-2/TRBV6-3	TRBJ1-1	-	CASSGQGAGRNTEAFF
TRBV4-3	TRBJ2-3	-	CASSQHSGGAIDTQYF
TRBV2	TRBJ1-1	-	CASGDRGGNTEAFF
TRBV19	TRBJ2-3	-	CASSPSGGLTDTQYF
TRBV3-1/TRBV3-2	TRBJ2-5	-	CASSQEKSGTKKETQYF
TRBV10-3	TRBJ1-2	-	CAIGQDAYNYGYTF
TRBV9	TRBJ1-4	-	CASSVATGGDEKLFF
TRBV7-8	TRBJ1-2	-	CASSLGQGNYGYTF
TRBV29-1	TRBJ1-1	few	CSVPGGKNTEAFF
TRBV5-6	TRBJ1-5	-	CASSLGGTQYQPQHF
TRBV6-2/TRBV6-3	TRBJ1-1	-	CASSYYVAVEAFF
TRBV7-2	TRBJ1-6	-	CASRTGGDRNSPLHF
TRBV5-1	TRBJ1-1	-	CASRENGGATGTEAFF
TRBV28	TRBJ1-6	-	CASGDLTYNSPLHF
TRBV18	TRBJ2-3	-	CASSLGGQGADTQYF
TRBV5-1	TRBJ2-3	-	CASSRSGTSGLIGTDTQYF
TRBV3-1/TRBV3-2	TRBJ1-3	-	CASSQAGLMNTIYF
TRBV27	TRBJ1-2	-	CASSRDRYYGYTF
TRBV29-1	TRBJ2-1	-	CSVEDSGGSSYNEQFF
TRBV5-1	TRBJ2-5	-	CASQTGRGTQYF
TRBV4-2	TRBJ1-6	once	CASSQAHRDRGNSPLHF
TRBV5-1	TRBJ1-4	-	CASSLVGATNEKLFF
TRBV5-6	TRBJ1-2	-	CASRGTGVYGYTF
TRBV28	TRBJ1-2	few	CASSLGLLLGGYTF
TRBV6-5	TRBJ1-2	-	CASRRQTGANYGYTF
TRBV9	TRBJ2-3	-	CASSPNIRLAPDTQYF
TRBV15	TRBJ1-2	-	CATSRGGTANYGYTF
TRBV28	TRBJ2-1	-	CASGGLGGLREQFF
TRBV10-3	TRBJ1-4	few	CAISESLAGGNEKLFF
TRBV18	TRBJ2-3	-	CASSPGLQSTDTQYF
TRBV28	TRBJ2-1	-	CASSFSGGANEQFF
TRBV5-1	TRBJ2-1	-	CASSPTGDEQFF
TRBV24-1	TRBJ1-2	-	CATSDSNRGRGDGYTF
TRBV7-3	TRBJ2-5	-	CASSSADGGIETQYF
TRBV6-5	TRBJ1-1	-	CASRSISQGNTEAFF